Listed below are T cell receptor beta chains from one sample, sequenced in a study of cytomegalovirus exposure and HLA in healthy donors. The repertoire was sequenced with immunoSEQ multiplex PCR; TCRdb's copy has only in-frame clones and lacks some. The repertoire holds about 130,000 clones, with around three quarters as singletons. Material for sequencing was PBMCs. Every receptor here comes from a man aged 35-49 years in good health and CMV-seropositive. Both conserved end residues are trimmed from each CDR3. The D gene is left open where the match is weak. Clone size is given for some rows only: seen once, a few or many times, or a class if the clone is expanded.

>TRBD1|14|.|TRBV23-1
ASSHQDRDGFHEQY
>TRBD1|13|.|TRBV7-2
ASSLDRGLSEKLF
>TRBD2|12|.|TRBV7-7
ASSFAAGTGELF
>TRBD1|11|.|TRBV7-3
ASSPDRVGEQY
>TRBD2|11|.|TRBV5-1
ASSPSGTYEQY
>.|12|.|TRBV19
ASRETINTGELF
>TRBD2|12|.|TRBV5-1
ASSLIAGQETQY
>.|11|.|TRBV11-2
ASSLERNTEAF
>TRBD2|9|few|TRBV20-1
AGGSSYEQY
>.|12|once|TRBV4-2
ASSQFASGAEQY
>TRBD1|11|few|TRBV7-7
ASSFDRDSQAF
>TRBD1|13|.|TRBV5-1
ASSSRPGGDTEAF
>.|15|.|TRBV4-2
ASSQDPRGRNTGELF
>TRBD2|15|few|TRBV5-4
ASSQTPTSGGANEQF
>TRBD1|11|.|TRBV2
ASSGTGGYGHT
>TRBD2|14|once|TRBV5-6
ASSEGLAGGAGELF
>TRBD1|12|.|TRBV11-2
ASSLDRGQDEQY
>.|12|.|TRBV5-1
ASSRDNQNYEQY
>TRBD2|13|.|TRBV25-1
ASSVAGRMEDTQY
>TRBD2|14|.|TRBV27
ASSPRLAGGRDEQY
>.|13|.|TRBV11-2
ASSFLAGSGNEQF
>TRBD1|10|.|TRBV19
ASRDRTYEQY
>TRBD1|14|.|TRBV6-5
ASSYEGTVSTGELF
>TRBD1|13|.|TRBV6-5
ASRPDRGRNYGYT
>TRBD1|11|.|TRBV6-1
ASTVDRGQGYT
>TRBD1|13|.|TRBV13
ASSSYRDRGYEQY
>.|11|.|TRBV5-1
ASSRQRLDEQY
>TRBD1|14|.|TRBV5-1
ASRQQGAQGNTEAF
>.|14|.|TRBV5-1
ASSLDGGRAADTQY
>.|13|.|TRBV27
ASSLRSSNTGELF
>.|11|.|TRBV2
ASMAGVLSPLH
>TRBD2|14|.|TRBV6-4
ASSGLAGEQTGELF
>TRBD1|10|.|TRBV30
ALGQGAYGYT
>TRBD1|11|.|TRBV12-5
ASGSQGADTQY
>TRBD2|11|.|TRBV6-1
ASSESRLAGKF